Below, 10 T cell receptor beta chains from the same sample are listed, as sequenced in a study of cytomegalovirus exposure and HLA in healthy donors. PCR used 60 Vbeta primers and 13 Jbeta primers. Using immunoSEQ multiplex PCR, the repertoire was profiled, and TCRdb retains in-frame clones only, with some absent. The table records approximately 190,000 clones, roughly 13% of them present only once. Source material: PBMCs. Receptors originate from a man aged 50-59 years in good health and CMV-seropositive.

The chain links TRBV9 to TRBJ1-1; unclear D gene. This CDR3 is 14 amino acids long. Germline lookup yields CDR1 SGDLS and CDR2 YYNGEE. V shed 1 base and J shed 4 bases, with 11 bases lying between them. Written as DNA, the CDR3 is TGTGCCAGCAGCGTACCGGTAAGCGGCACTGAAGCTTTCTTT. Translating gives CASSVPVSGTEAFF.

A few counts support this clone. The chain couples TRBV7-6 to TRBJ2-1; a possible D gene is TRBD1 (6 bases). This CDR3 contains 14 residues. With 5 bases removed from V and 8 bases from J, the gap between germline ends came to 16 bases. The germline gives CDR1 SGHVS, CDR2 FNYEAQ. This CDR3 reads CASSPEGAGDEQFF. In DNA, the CDR3 is TGTGCCAGCAGCCCCGAGGGAGCAGGGGATGAGCAGTTCTTC.

This clone was detected a few times. The chain combines TRBV11-2 with TRBJ2-2; D is perhaps TRBD1 (5 bases). V lost 2 bases to trimming and J lost 3 bases, with 7 bases between them. Germline V CDR1 and CDR2: SGHAT, FQNNGV. The CDR3 runs to 14 residues. The CDR3 region is CASSLQGHTGELFF. CDR3 nucleotides: TGTGCCAGCAGCTTACAGGGTCACACCGGGGAGCTGTTTTTT.

The rearrangement joins TRBV7-2 to TRBJ2-1, with D perhaps TRBD2 (6 bases). Trimming removed 5 bases at V and 2 bases at J, with 13 bases between. The CDR3 covers 15 residues. In germline, CDR1 is SGHTA, CDR2 FQGNSA. The CDR3 sequence: CASSARDSAYNEQFF. CDR3 DNA: TGTGCCAGCAGCGCCCGGGACTCCGCCTACAATGAGCAGTTCTTC. The full variable domain, in which reference TRBV7-2 and TRBJ2-1 provide the parts outside the CDR3, is GAGVSQSPSNKVTEKGKDVELRCDPISGHTALYWYRQSLGQGLEFLIYFQGNSAPDKSGLPSDRFSAERTGGSVSTLTIQRTQQEDSAVYLCASSARDSAYNEQFFGPGTRLTVL.

The chain links TRBV4-3 to TRBJ1-1; 7 bases line up with TRBD1. The V gene's germline CDR1 is LGHNA and CDR2 YSLEER. CDR3 length: 14 amino acids. The trim removed 2 bases at V and 3 bases at J, leaving 3 bases unmatched. DNA for the CDR3: TGCGCCAGCAGCCAACCTGGGACAGACACTGAAGCTTTCTTT. It yields the protein CASSQPGTDTEAFF.

In its sample, this clone was seen a few times. V usage is TRBV4-3 and J usage is TRBJ1-2; D gene unclear. V lost 1 base and J 1 base, leaving 10 bases between the germline ends. The CDR3 runs to 15 residues. Germline CDR1 and CDR2: LGHNA and YSLEER. The CDR3 DNA reads as TGCGCCAGCAGCCAAGGGCAGGTCGGTAACTATGGCTACACCTTC. Its protein product is CASSQGQVGNYGYTF.

This chain connects TRBV14 to TRBJ1-2; 11 bases fit TRBD1. Germline V CDR1 and CDR2: SGHDN, FVKESK. V lost 2 bases and J lost 2; bases outside the gene matches: 4. The CDR3 is 16 amino acids. Written as DNA, the CDR3 is TGTGCCAGCAGCCAACTCGGACAGGGGGCCAACTATGGCTACACCTTC. It yields the protein CASSQLGQGANYGYTF.

The chain uses TRBV5-6 and TRBJ1-4; 7 nucleotides align to TRBD1. V was clipped by 1 base and J by 8 bases; unmatched bases: 8. The CDR3 has 15 amino acids. Germline V gives CDR1 SGHDT, CDR2 YYEEEE. The chain's CDR3 is CASSLPTGAKEKLFF. CDR3 sequence (DNA): TGTGCCAGCAGCTTGCCAACAGGGGCGAAGGAAAAACTGTTTTTT.

CDR3 residues: CASSPRTAGNTIYF. The CDR3 DNA reads as TGTGCCAGCAGCCCGAGGACAGCTGGAAACACCATATATTTT. The V gene is TRBV7-8, the J gene TRBJ1-3; D perhaps matches TRBD1 (6 bases). Germline V gene data show CDR1 as SGHVS and CDR2 as FQNEAQ. V lost 5 bases and J lost 2, with 10 bases in between. This CDR3 contains 14 residues.

The chain couples TRBV6-5 to TRBJ2-7, with a possible D match to TRBD2 (6 bases). The CDR3 length is 14 residues. Deletions cut 4 bases from V and 11 bases from J, with 21 bases between. From germline, CDR1 is MNHEY and CDR2 SVGAGI. The CDR3 protein is CASSSVPGGKVEYV. The CDR3 region has the DNA TGTGCCAGCAGTTCCGTCCCCGGGGGAAAAGTGGAGTACGTC.